This T cell receptor (beta chain) originates from a study of T cell repertoires in ileal Crohn's disease. Study background: Postoperative therapy was given to about half: about 11 thiopurines, 18 anti-TNF agents. Whole-study findings and limits: Active smokers at surgery had more clonal expansions than non-smokers. All patients with clonality above 26.8% had endoscopic recurrence.

This clone was seen a few times. Its target is not known. Assay used: immunoSEQ multiplex PCR; TCRdb lists only in-frame clones, some missing. Counted here are 25,000 to 35,000 clones, 80% to 85% occurring once; the ten biggest clones make up roughly 6%. The V and J ends lost 2 bases and 3 bases respectively, with 12 bases between them. CDR1 SGHRS and CDR2 YFSETQ come from the germline V gene. CDR3 length: 15 residues. The chain couples TRBV5-1 to TRBJ1-5; maybe TRBD1 (6 bases). What was sequenced was ileal tissue. The TCR sequence derives from an adult with Crohn's disease. CDR3 residues: CASSFDGQPNQPQHF. Here the CDR3 DNA reads TGCGCCAGCAGCTTCGACGGACAGCCCAATCAGCCCCAGCATTTT.